Listed below are T cell receptor beta chains from one sample, sequenced in a study of vaccination effects on CD4 cells after COVID-19. Using immunoSEQ multiplex PCR, the repertoire was profiled, and TCRdb retains in-frame clones only, with some absent. The table includes tens of thousands of clones, around 75% detected once. Antigens for these TCRs are unknown. Sequencing was performed on CD4+ T cells from PBMCs cultured with a peptide pool, taken before COVID-19 vaccination. The receptors were sampled from a human donor who had a prior SARS-CoV-2 infection. Each CDR3 is given with its conserved first and last residue. D genes are given only for firm matches. Size is omitted from some rows. Given values are once, few, many or a class for expanded clones.

>NA|TRBJ2-1|few|TRBV9|10
TGTGCCAGCAGCGTACAACCATGGTTCTTC
CASSVQPWFF
>TRBD1|TRBJ1-5|NA|TRBV7-2|13
TGTGCCAGCAGCACCAACAGGGGACAGCCCCAGCATTTT
CASSTNRGQPQHF
>NA|TRBJ2-2|NA|TRBV10-3|12
TGTGCCATCAGTGAGTCGATGCAGGAGCTGTTTTTT
CAISESMQELFF
>NA|TRBJ1-5|NA|TRBV19|16
TGTGCCAGTGCCGTCACCGGGGTGGGGAACAATCAGCCCCAGCATTTT
CASAVTGVGNNQPQHF
>TRBD1|TRBJ1-2|once|TRBV2|15
TGTGCCAGCAGCAAAGGACAGGGGGTGAACTATGGCTACACCTTC
CASSKGQGVNYGYTF
>TRBD1|TRBJ1-5|NA|TRBV6-1|13
TGTGCCAGCAGTGAGGATCGACAGGGGCACCAGCATTTT
CASSEDRQGHQHF
>TRBD2|TRBJ2-5|once|TRBV5-1|16
TGCGCCAGCAGCTCTGGGACTAGCGGGGGCCAAGAGACCCAGTACTTC
CASSSGTSGGQETQYF
>TRBD2|TRBJ2-7|NA|TRBV6-2/TRBV6-3|15
TGTGCCAGCAGTGAGGGACTAGCGGGTGTCTACGAGCAGTACTTC
CASSEGLAGVYEQYF
>NA|TRBJ2-1|NA|TRBV4-3|13
TGCGCCAGCAGCATAGAAAGTAGGGGTGAGCAGTTCTTC
CASSIESRGEQFF
>TRBD2|TRBJ2-2|NA|TRBV12-3/TRBV12-4|12
TGTGCCACCGGGGGGAGAACCGGGGAGCTGTTTTTT
CATGGRTGELFF
>NA|TRBJ2-1|NA|TRBV21-1|15
TGTGCCAGCAGCGGGGGACCCCTCTCCTACAATGAGCAGTTCTTC
CASSGGPLSYNEQFF
>NA|TRBJ2-7|once|TRBV11-1|15
TGTGCCAGCAGCTTAGAACTAGCAGAGACCTACGAGCAGTACTTC
CASSLELAETYEQYF
>TRBD1|TRBJ2-7|NA|TRBV16|14
TGTGCCAGCAGCCGCCTGGGACAGCCCTACGAGCAGTACTTC
CASSRLGQPYEQYF
>NA|TRBJ2-2|NA|TRBV15|11
TGTGCCACCAGCAGATACGGGGAGCTGTTTTTT
CATSRYGELFF
>NA|TRBJ1-1|NA|TRBV18|13
TGTGCCAGCTCACCCGAAGTTATCGCTGAAGCTTTCTTT
CASSPEVIAEAFF
>NA|TRBJ2-1|few|TRBV27|12
TGTGCCAGCAAAGGGGCTAGCGACTATTTGTTCTTC
CASKGASDYLFF
>NA|TRBJ2-2|NA|TRBV9|15
TGTGCCAGCTCTCTAACCGGGACGCTCACCGGGGAGCTGTTTTTT
CASSLTGTLTGELFF
>NA|TRBJ1-2|few|TRBV2|14
TGTGCCAGCAGCAGGCTTACAGCTAACTATGGCTACACCTTC
CASSRLTANYGYTF
>TRBD1|TRBJ2-5|once|TRBV2|14
TGTGCCACTGCGGACAGGGTACGGGGAGAGACCCAGTACTTC
CATADRVRGETQYF
>NA|TRBJ2-5|NA|TRBV27|16
TGTGCCAGCACTCGCTCCGGGACGGCAGGGCAAGAGACCCAGTACTTC
CASTRSGTAGQETQYF
>TRBD1|TRBJ2-3|NA|TRBV28|14
TGTGCCAGCTTAGACAGGGCTAGCACAGATACGCAGTATTTT
CASLDRASTDTQYF
>NA|TRBJ1-2|NA|TRBV15|15
TGTGCCACCAGCAGAGATCCTGCCAGGGCGGGTGGCTACACCTTC
CATSRDPARAGGYTF
>TRBD2|TRBJ2-2|once|TRBV4-2|16
TGTGCCAGCAGCCACGGACTAGCGGGGCGGCACGGGGAGCTGTTTTTT
CASSHGLAGRHGELFF
>NA|TRBJ1-5|NA|TRBV20-1|13
TGCAGTGCTAGTTTGGATAACAATCAGCCCCAGCATTTT
CSASLDNNQPQHF
>NA|TRBJ1-2|NA|TRBV30|11
TGTGCCTGGAGTTGGGGAGGCTTTCACACCTTC
CAWSWGGFHTF
>TRBD2|TRBJ2-5|NA|TRBV4-2|16
TGTGCCAGCAGCCAGGGGGCGGGGGGATACCAAGAGACCCAGTACTTC
CASSQGAGGYQETQYF